A single sample is the source of the 2 T cell receptor beta chains below, sequenced in a study of cytomegalovirus exposure and HLA in healthy donors. Primers for the PCR totalled 60 Vbeta and 13 Jbeta. Clones were sequenced by immunoSEQ multiplex PCR, and TCRdb holds only the in-frame ones, with some missing. Altogether approximately 180,000 clones are present, about 69% being singletons, with the ten largest covering around 2.3%. The sequencing input was PBMCs. These receptors came from a human donor in good health.

CDR3 region: CATSPQEDSNQPQHF. In nucleotides, the CDR3 is TGTGCCACCAGCCCCCAGGAGGATAGCAATCAGCCCCAGCATTTT. This chain uses TRBV15 with TRBJ1-5, with D uncertain. The CDR3 has 15 residues. The germline CDR1 and CDR2 sequences are LNHNV and YYDKDF (reference sequence). Trimming cost V 5 bases and J 0 bases, with 11 bases left between them.

This chain connects TRBV4-1 to TRBJ2-1; D is unresolved. Trimming took 1 base from V and 2 from J, leaving 6 bases between them. This CDR3 region has 14 residues. Germline V gives CDR1 MGHRA, CDR2 YSYEKL. In nucleotides, the CDR3 is TGCGCCAGCAGCCAAGTTGTAACCTACAATGAGCAGTTCTTC. Residues: CASSQVVTYNEQFF.